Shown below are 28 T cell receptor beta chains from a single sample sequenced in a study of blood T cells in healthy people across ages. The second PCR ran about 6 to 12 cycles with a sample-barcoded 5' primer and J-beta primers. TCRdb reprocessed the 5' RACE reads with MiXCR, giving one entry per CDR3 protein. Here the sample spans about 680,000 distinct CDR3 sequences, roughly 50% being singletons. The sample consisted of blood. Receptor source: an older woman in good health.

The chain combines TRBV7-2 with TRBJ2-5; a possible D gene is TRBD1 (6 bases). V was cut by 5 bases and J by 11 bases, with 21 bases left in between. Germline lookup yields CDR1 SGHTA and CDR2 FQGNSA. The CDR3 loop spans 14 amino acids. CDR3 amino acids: CASSHSGVSVEQYF. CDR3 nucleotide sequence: TGTGCCAGCAGCCACTCAGGGGTTAGTGTGGAGCAGTACTTC.

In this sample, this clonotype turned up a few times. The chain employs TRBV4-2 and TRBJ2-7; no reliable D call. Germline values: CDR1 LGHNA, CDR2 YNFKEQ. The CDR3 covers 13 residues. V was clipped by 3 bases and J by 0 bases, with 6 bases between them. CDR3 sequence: CASSQGFSYEQYF. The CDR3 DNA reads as TGTGCCAGCAGCCAGGGGTTCTCCTACGAGCAGTACTTC.

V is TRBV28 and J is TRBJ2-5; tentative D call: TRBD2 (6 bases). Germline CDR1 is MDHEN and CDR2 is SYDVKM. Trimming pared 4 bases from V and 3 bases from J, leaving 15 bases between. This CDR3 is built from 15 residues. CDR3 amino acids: CASSSGSVSKETQYF. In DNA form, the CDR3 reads TGTGCCAGCAGTTCCGGGAGCGTGTCGAAAGAGACCCAGTACTTC.

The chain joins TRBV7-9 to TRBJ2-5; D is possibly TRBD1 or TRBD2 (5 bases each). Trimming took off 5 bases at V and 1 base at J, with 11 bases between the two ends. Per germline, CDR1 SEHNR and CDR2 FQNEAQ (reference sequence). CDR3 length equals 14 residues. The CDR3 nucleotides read TGTGCCAGCAGCGTGAAGGGACCCCAAGAGACCCAGTACTTC. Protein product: CASSVKGPQETQYF.

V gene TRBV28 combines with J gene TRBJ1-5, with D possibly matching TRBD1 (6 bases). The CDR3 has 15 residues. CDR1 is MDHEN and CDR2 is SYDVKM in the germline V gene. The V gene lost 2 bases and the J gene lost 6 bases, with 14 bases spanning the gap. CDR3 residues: CASSLGSGDGQPQHF. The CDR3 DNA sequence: TGTGCCAGCAGTTTAGGTTCAGGGGACGGTCAGCCCCAGCATTTT.

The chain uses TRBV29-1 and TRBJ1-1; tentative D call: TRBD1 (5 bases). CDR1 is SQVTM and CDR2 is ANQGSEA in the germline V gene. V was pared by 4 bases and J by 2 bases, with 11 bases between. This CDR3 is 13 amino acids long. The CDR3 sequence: CSVVRGRNTEAFF. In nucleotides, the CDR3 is TGCAGCGTTGTTCGGGGACGAAACACTGAAGCTTTCTTT. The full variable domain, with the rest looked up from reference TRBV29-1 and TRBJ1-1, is SAVISQKPSRDICQRGTSLTIQCQVDSQVTMMFWYRQQPGQSLTLIATANQGSEATYESGFVIDKFPISRPNLTFSTLTVSNMSPEDSSIYLCSVVRGRNTEAFFGQGTRLTVV.

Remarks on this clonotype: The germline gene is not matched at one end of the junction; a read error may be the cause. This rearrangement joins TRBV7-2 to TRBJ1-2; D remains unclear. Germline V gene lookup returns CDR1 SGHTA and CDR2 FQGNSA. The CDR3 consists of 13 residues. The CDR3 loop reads CDSSLAGRYGYTF. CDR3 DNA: TGTGACAGCAGCTTAGCTGGACGCTATGGCTACACCTTC.

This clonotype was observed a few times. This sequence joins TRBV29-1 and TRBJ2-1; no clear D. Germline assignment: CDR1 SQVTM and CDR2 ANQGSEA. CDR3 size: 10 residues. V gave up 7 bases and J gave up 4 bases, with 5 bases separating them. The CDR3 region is CSANYNEQFF. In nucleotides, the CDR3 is TGCAGCGCTAATTACAATGAGCAGTTCTTC.

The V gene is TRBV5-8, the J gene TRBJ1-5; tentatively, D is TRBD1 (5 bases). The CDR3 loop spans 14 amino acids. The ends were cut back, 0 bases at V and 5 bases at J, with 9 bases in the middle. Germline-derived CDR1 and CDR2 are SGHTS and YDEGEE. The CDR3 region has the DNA TGTGCCAGCAGCTTGGGGGGGTTATATCAGCCCCAGCATTTT. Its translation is CASSLGGLYQPQHF.

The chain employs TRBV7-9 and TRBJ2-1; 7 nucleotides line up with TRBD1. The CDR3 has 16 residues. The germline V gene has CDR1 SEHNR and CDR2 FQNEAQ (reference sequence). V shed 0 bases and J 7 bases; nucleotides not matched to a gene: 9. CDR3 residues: CASSLALRGQRNEQFF. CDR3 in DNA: TGTGCCAGCAGCTTAGCGTTACGGGGACAGAGGAATGAGCAGTTCTTC.

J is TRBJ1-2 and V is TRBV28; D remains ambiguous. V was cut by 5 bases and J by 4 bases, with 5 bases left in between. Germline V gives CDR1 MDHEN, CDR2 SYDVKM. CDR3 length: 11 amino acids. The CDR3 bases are TGTGCCAGCAGTATGACCTATGGCTACACCTTC. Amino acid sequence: CASSMTYGYTF.

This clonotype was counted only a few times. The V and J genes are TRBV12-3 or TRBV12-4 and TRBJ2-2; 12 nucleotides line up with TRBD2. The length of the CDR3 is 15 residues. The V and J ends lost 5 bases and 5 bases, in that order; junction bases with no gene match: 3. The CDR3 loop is CASSAGTSGTGELFF. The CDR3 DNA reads TGTGCCAGCAGTGCCGGGACTAGCGGGACCGGGGAGCTGTTTTTT.

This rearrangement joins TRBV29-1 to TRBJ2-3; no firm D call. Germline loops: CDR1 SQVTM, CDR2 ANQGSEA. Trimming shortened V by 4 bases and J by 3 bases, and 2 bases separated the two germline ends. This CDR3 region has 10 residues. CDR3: CSVATDTQYF. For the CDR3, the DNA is TGCAGCGTTGCAACAGATACGCAGTATTTT.

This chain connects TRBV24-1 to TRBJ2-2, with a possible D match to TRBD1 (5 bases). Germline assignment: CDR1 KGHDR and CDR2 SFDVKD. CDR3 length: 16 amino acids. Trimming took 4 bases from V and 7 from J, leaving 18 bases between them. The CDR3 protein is CATSDPYRSQDGELFF. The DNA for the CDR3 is TGTGCCACCAGTGACCCTTACAGGAGTCAAGACGGGGAGCTGTTTTTT.

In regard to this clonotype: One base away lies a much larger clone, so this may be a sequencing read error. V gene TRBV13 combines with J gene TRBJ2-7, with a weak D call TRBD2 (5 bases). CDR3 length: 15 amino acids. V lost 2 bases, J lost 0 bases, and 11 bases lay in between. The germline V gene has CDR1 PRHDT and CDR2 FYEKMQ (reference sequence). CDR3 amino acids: CASSLRAAFSYEQYF. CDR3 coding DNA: TGTGCCAGCAGCTTAAGAGCGGCCTTCTCCTACGAGCAGTACTTC.

Here the CDR3 DNA reads TGTGCCAGCAGGGGCTCGACAGCGGGATTTTACTACAATGAGCAGTTCTTC. It yields the protein CASRGSTAGFYYNEQFF. The chain links TRBV7-8 to TRBJ2-1; TRBD2 aligns across 7 bases. This CDR3 comprises 17 residues. CDR1 and CDR2 from the germline V gene are SGHVS and FQNEAQ. J gave up 3 bases and V 6 bases, and 14 bases lay outside the gene matches.

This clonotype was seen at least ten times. The CDR3 DNA follows: TGTGCCAGCAGCTTAGAGCCGGAAGGTGAGCAGTTCTTC. It encodes CASSLEPEGEQFF. The rearrangement uses TRBV11-2 and TRBJ2-1; D gene uncertain. The CDR3 spans 13 residues. Germline V gene sequence: CDR1 SGHAT, CDR2 FQNNGV. Trimming stripped 0 bases from V and 9 bases from J, with 9 bases between. The whole variable domain, remainder taken from reference TRBV11-2 and TRBJ2-1, is EAGVAQSPRYKIIEKRQSVAFWCNPISGHATLYWYQQILGQGPKLLIQFQNNGVVDDSQLPKDRFSAERLKGVDSTLKIQPAKLEDSAVYLCASSLEPEGEQFFGPGTRLTVL.

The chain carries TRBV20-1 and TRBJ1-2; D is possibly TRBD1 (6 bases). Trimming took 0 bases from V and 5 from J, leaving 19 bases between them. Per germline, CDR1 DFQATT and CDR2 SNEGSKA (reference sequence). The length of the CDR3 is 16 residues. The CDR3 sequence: CSARDYGVTQGYGYTF. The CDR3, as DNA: TGCAGTGCTAGAGATTATGGAGTGACTCAGGGGTATGGCTACACCTTC.

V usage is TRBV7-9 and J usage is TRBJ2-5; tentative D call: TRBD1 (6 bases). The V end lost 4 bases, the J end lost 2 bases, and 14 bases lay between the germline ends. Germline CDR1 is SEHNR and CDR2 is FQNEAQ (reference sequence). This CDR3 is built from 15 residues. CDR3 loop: CASSSGQSGQETQYF. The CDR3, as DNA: TGTGCCAGCAGCTCAGGACAGTCCGGTCAAGAGACCCAGTACTTC.

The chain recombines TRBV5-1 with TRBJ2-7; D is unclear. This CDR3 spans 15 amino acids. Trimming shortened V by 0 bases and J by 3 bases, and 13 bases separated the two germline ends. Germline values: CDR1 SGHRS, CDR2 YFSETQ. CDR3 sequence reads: CASSLGGYRGYEQYF. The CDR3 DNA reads TGCGCCAGCAGCTTGGGGGGATATCGCGGCTACGAGCAGTACTTC. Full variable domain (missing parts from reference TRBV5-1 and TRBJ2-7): KAGVTQTPRYLIKTRGQQVTLSCSPISGHRSVSWYQQTPGQGLQFLFEYFSETQRNKGNFPGRFSGRQFSNSRSEMNVSTLELGDSALYLCASSLGGYRGYEQYFGPGTRLTVT.

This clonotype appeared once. The CDR3 spells CASSPFLIPGGREGYTF. The CDR3 DNA reads TGTGCCAGCAGTCCTTTTCTTATTCCGGGGGGTCGAGAAGGCTACACCTTC. The rearrangement links TRBV28 to TRBJ1-2, with D possibly being TRBD1 (5 bases). This CDR3 spans 17 amino acids. Germline V gene lookup returns CDR1 MDHEN and CDR2 SYDVKM. Between the trimmed V and J ends, which lost 5 bases and 8 bases, there was a span of 27 bases.

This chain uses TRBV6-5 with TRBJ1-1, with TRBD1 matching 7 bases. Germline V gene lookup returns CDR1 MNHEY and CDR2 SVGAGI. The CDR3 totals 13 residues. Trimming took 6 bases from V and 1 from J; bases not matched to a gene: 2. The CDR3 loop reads CASRQGRNTEAFF. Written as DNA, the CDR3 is TGTGCCAGCAGACAGGGGAGGAACACTGAAGCTTTCTTT.

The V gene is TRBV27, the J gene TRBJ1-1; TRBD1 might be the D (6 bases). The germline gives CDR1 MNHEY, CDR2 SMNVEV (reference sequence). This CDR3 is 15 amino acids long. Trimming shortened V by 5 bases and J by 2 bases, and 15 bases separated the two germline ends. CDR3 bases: TGTGCCAGCAGTCCCGTCTGGACAGCCAACACTGAAGCTTTCTTT. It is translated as CASSPVWTANTEAFF.

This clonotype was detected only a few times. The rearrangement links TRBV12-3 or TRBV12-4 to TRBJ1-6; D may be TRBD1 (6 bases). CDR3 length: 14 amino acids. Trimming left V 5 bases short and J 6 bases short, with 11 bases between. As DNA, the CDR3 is TGTGCCAGCAGTCAAGACAGGAGTAATTCACCCCTCCACTTT. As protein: CASSQDRSNSPLHF.

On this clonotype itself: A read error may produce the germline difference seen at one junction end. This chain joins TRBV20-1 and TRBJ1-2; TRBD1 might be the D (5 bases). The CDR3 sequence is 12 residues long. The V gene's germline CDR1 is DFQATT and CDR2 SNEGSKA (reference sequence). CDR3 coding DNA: TGCAGTGCTACAGGGTATCTCTATGGCTGCACCTTC. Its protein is CSATGYLYGCTF.

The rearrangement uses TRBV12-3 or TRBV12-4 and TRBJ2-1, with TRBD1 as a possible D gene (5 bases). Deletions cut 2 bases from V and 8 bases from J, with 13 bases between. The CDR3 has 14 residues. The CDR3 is CASSLRQGWDEQFF. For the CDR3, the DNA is TGTGCCAGCAGTTTAAGGCAGGGTTGGGATGAGCAGTTCTTC.

This CDR3 reads CATSRTRRGVPNYGYTF. CDR3 sequence (DNA): TGTGCCACCAGCAGAACAAGACGGGGGGTCCCTAACTATGGCTACACCTTC. The chain employs TRBV15 and TRBJ1-2; D is possibly TRBD1 (5 bases). The V end lost 2 bases, the J end lost 0 bases, and 16 bases lay between the germline ends. The germline V gene has CDR1 LNHNV and CDR2 YYDKDF (reference sequence). CDR3 length: 17 residues.

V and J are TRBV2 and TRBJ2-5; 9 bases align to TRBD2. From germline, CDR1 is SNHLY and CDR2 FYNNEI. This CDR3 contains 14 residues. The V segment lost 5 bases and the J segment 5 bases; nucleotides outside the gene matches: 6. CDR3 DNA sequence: TGTGCCAGCAGTTCCGGGACTAGCAGGGAGACCCAGTACTTC. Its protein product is CASSSGTSRETQYF. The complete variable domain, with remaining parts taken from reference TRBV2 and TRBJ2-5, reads EPEVTQTPSHQVTQMGQEVILRCVPISNHLYFYWYRQILGQKVEFLVSFYNNEISEKSEIFDDQFSVERPDGSNFTLKIRSTKLEDSAMYFCASSSGTSRETQYFGPGTRLLVL.